A selection of T cell receptor beta chains follows, all from one sample in a study of CD8 T cells in ankylosing spondylitis. Via MiXCR, TCRdb re-called the 5' RACE reads, giving one row per CDR3 protein. The sample has about 240,000 distinct CDR3 sequences; around 7.8% are singletons. The sample was blood, either unsorted or a sorted T cell fraction (not recorded which). The receptor set was obtained from a male donor with ankylosing spondylitis or in good health (not recorded which). CDR3s include the opening cysteine and the closing phenylalanine or tryptophan. A D gene is named only where the DNA matches it firmly. Clone sizes are given selectively: once, few, many, or a class where the clone is expanded.

J gene,clone size,V gene,D gene,CDR3 protein,CDR3 DNA
TRBJ2-5,many,TRBV5-1,.,CASSLQWEYQETQYF,TGCGCCAGCAGCCTCCAGTGGGAGTACCAAGAGACCCAGTACTTC
TRBJ2-1,many,TRBV27,.,CASSPALGLGEQFF,TGTGCCAGCAGTCCCGCGTTGGGACTCGGTGAGCAGTTCTTC
TRBJ2-5,.,TRBV12-3/TRBV12-4,.,CASSFWGEETQYF,TGTGCCAGCAGTTTTTGGGGGGAAGAGACCCAGTACTTC
TRBJ1-1,many,TRBV6-2/TRBV6-3,.,CASSYMDSTEAFF,TGTGCCAGCAGTTACATGGACAGCACTGAAGCTTTCTTT
TRBJ1-4,.,TRBV19,.,CGSSVGGGEKLFF,TGTGGCAGTAGTGTTGGAGGTGGGGAAAAGCTGTTTTTT
TRBJ2-7,many,TRBV9,.,CASSVFQSSYEQYF,TGTGCCAGCAGCGTATTCCAGAGCTCCTACGAGCAGTACTTC
TRBJ2-3,.,TRBV7-2,.,CASSPRGGRTDAQYF,TGTGCCAGCAGCCCCCGGGGAGGGAGGACAGATGCGCAGTATTTT
TRBJ1-1,many,TRBV27,.,CASSFLGPNTEAFF,TGTGCCAGCAGTTTTCTGGGGCCGAACACTGAAGCTTTCTTT
TRBJ2-1,many,TRBV15,.,CATSGGPGGNEQFF,TGTGCCACCAGCGGGGGACCAGGGGGGAATGAGCAGTTCTTC
TRBJ2-1,many,TRBV29-1,.,CSVRPVPGYNEQFF,TGCAGCGTCCGCCCTGTTCCGGGGTACAATGAGCAGTTCTTC
TRBJ1-6,many,TRBV10-3,TRBD1,CAISGTGLNNSPLHF,TGTGCCATCAGTGGGACAGGGCTCAATAATTCACCCCTCCACTTT
TRBJ2-1,many,TRBV7-2,TRBD2,CASSITGTSYNEQFF,TGTGCCAGCAGCATCACCGGGACTAGCTACAATGAGCAGTTCTTC
TRBJ1-5,many,TRBV7-9,.,CATEVGEGQPQHF,TGTGCCACCGAGGTAGGGGAGGGTCAGCCCCAGCATTTT
TRBJ1-2,many,TRBV5-6,.,CASSSYRVITYGYTF,TGTGCCAGCAGCTCTTACAGGGTTATTACTTATGGCTACACCTTC
TRBJ1-1,many,TRBV29-1,TRBD1,CSGRDSVNTEAFF,TGCAGCGGACGGGACAGCGTGAACACTGAAGCTTTCTTT
TRBJ2-1,few,TRBV30,TRBD2,CAWSVGTSNEQFF,TGTGCCTGGAGTGTAGGGACTAGCAATGAGCAGTTCTTC
TRBJ2-5,many,TRBV30,.,CAWSGYVSQYF,TGTGCCTGGAGTGGCTATGTATCCCAGTACTTC
TRBJ2-1,few,TRBV12-3/TRBV12-4,TRBD2,CASSPRSLGGDEQFF,TGTGCCAGCAGTCCCCGATCGTTGGGAGGGGATGAGCAGTTCTTC
TRBJ1-4,many,TRBV20-1,.,CSAQRTEKLFF,TGCAGTGCCCAGAGGACAGAAAAACTGTTTTTT
TRBJ2-3,many,TRBV29-1,.,CSVGSKYTDTQYF,TGCAGCGTCGGCTCCAAATACACAGATACGCAGTATTTT
TRBJ2-5,.,TRBV6-5,TRBD2,CASSYRGTSGSGETQYF,TGTGCCAGCAGTTACCGCGGGACTAGCGGGAGTGGGGAGACCCAGTACTTC
TRBJ2-7,many,TRBV19,.,CATSAGPQFYEQYF,TGTGCCACTTCTGCGGGACCACAATTCTACGAGCAGTACTTC
TRBJ1-5,few,TRBV5-5,.,CASSLFPGGMGNQPQHF,TGTGCCAGCAGCTTGTTTCCGGGGGGCATGGGCAATCAGCCCCAGCATTTT
TRBJ2-2,.,TRBV15,.,CATSRERTVHGELFF,TGTGCCACCAGCAGGGAGCGGACAGTCCACGGGGAGCTGTTTTTT
TRBJ1-5,many,TRBV12-3/TRBV12-4,.,CASSSESNQPQHF,TGTGCCAGCAGTTCGGAGAGCAATCAGCCCCAGCATTTT
TRBJ2-3,many,TRBV10-3,TRBD1,CAISSPQGDTQYF,TGTGCCATCAGTTCACCACAGGGGGATACGCAGTATTTT
TRBJ1-6,.,TRBV27,TRBD1,CASSFTWGQSSGSPLHF,TGTGCCAGCAGTTTTACGTGGGGACAGTCCTCTGGCTCACCCCTCCACTTT
TRBJ2-4,.,TRBV3-1,.,CASSQEGVWTAKNIQYF,TGTGCCAGCAGCCAGGAGGGCGTTTGGACGGCCAAAAACATTCAGTACTTC
TRBJ1-1,.,TRBV18,.,CASSPYKRNTEAFF,TGTGCCAGCTCACCATACAAACGAAACACTGAAGCTTTCTTT
TRBJ2-1,many,TRBV15,.,CATSRGGSEGEQFF,TGTGCCACCAGCAGAGGGGGATCCGAGGGTGAGCAGTTCTTC
TRBJ2-7,many,TRBV5-5,TRBD2,CASSLVAGASGQYF,TGTGCCAGCAGCTTGGTCGCGGGAGCCTCCGGGCAGTACTTC
TRBJ2-1,many,TRBV29-1,.,CSDSGTLNEQFF,TGCAGTGACTCAGGGACCCTCAATGAGCAGTTCTTC
TRBJ2-7,many,TRBV20-1,TRBD2,CSARTTSGDYEQYF,TGCAGTGCTAGAACGACTAGCGGGGACTACGAGCAGTACTTC
TRBJ1-5,many,TRBV12-3/TRBV12-4,.,CASSPGTYQPQHF,TGTGCCAGCAGTCCAGGGACTTATCAGCCCCAGCATTTT
TRBJ2-3,many,TRBV29-1,.,CSVEREGLPTDTQYF,TGCAGCGTTGAACGGGAAGGGCTACCCACAGATACGCAGTATTTT
TRBJ2-5,many,TRBV12-3/TRBV12-4,TRBD1,CASSLVGQGEETQYF,TGTGCCAGCAGTTTAGTTGGCCAGGGGGAAGAGACCCAGTACTTC
TRBJ2-7,many,TRBV5-1,.,CASSLQPGRSSYEQYF,TGCGCCAGCAGCTTACAACCGGGACGGAGCTCCTACGAGCAGTACTTC
TRBJ1-2,many,TRBV19,.,CASRLGGQLRGYTF,TGTGCCAGCCGTTTGGGAGGACAGCTACGCGGCTACACCTTC
TRBJ2-5,many,TRBV9,TRBD1,CASSVGTVAETQYF,TGTGCCAGCAGCGTTGGGACAGTGGCGGAGACCCAGTACTTC
TRBJ2-7,many,TRBV29-1,TRBD1,CSVGRTGAEQYF,TGCAGCGTGGGTAGGACAGGGGCCGAGCAGTACTTC
TRBJ1-1,.,TRBV29-1,.,CSVRGNTEAFF,TGCAGCGTTCGAGGGAACACTGAAGCTTTCTTT
TRBJ2-2,many,TRBV6-4,TRBD1,CASSHHWGTGNTGNTGELFF,TGTGCCAGCAGTCACCATTGGGGGACAGGAAATACAGGGAACACCGGGGAGCTGTTTTTT
TRBJ2-3,few,TRBV4-1,.,CASSQGGAPTDTQYF,TGCGCCAGCAGCCAAGGAGGGGCTCCCACAGATACGCAGTATTTT
TRBJ1-4,many,TRBV10-3,TRBD1,CAIKEGAGEKLFF,TGTGCCATCAAGGAGGGGGCGGGTGAAAAACTGTTTTTT
TRBJ2-7,many,TRBV7-9,TRBD1,CASSFGDSYEQYF,TGTGCCAGCAGCTTTGGGGACAGCTACGAGCAGTACTTC
TRBJ2-3,.,TRBV9,.,CASSPSPGGNTDTQYF,TGTGCCAGCAGCCCTTCACCCGGAGGGAATACAGATACGCAGTATTTT
TRBJ2-2,many,TRBV6-1,TRBD2,CASAKAGVHGELFF,TGTGCCAGCGCCAAGGCGGGAGTCCACGGGGAGCTGTTTTTT
TRBJ2-1,.,TRBV27,.,CASSLVARASLEQFF,TGTGCCAGCAGTTTAGTGGCCAGGGCGTCATTGGAGCAGTTCTTC
TRBJ2-2,.,TRBV6-1,.,CASSAGTLFTTGELFF,TGTGCCAGCAGTGCCGGGACCTTATTTACCACCGGGGAGCTGTTTTTT
TRBJ2-3,many,TRBV7-2,TRBD2,CASSLIAGGTDTQYF,TGTGCCAGCAGCCTCATAGCGGGAGGCACAGATACGCAGTATTTT
TRBJ2-7,few,TRBV7-6,.,CASSLGGLGYEQYF,TGTGCCAGCAGCTTAGGGGGGTTGGGCTACGAGCAGTACTTC
TRBJ2-3,many,TRBV5-1,.,CASSERKDTQYF,TGCGCCAGCAGCGAACGGAAAGATACGCAGTATTTT
TRBJ1-2,.,TRBV7-9,.,CASSPGVDGYTF,TGTGCCAGCAGCCCTGGAGTGGATGGCTACACCTTC
TRBJ1-5,many,TRBV6-2/TRBV6-3,.,CASSYDTYNQPQHF,TGTGCCAGCAGTTACGACACCTACAATCAGCCCCAGCATTTT